Below, 15 T cell receptor beta chains from the same sample are listed, as sequenced in a study of T cells in Graves' hyperthyroidism and ophthalmopathy. Researchers took RNA transcripts and amplified the TCR beta CDR3 regions from them. Carried out on the TCR CDR3, a first-round RT-PCR used the HTBI primer set. TCRdb re-called the multiplex PCR reads with MiXCR, one entry per CDR3 protein. In the table there are roughly 420,000 distinct CDR3 sequences, approximately 14% of which are singletons. Sequenced: blood. All receptors derive from a woman younger than 30 with Graves' hyperthyroidism.

This chain uses TRBV4-1 with TRBJ2-2; D remains ambiguous. Per germline, CDR1 MGHRA and CDR2 YSYEKL. The CDR3 is made up of 15 amino acids. Trimming removed 2 bases at V and 0 bases at J, with 7 bases between. CDR3 sequence: CASSQTEPNTGELFF. CDR3 DNA: TGCGCCAGCAGCCAAACGGAACCGAACACCGGGGAGCTGTTTTTT.

On this clonotype itself: A much larger clone differs by one base, so this may be a read error. The CDR3 end shows no conserved phenylalanine or tryptophan, and so a read error is likely. The CDR3: CASSPPQGLNYGYTL. CDR3 DNA sequence: TGTGCCAGCAGCCCCCCTCAAGGGCTCAACTATGGCTACACCCTC. V usage is TRBV7-2 and J usage is TRBJ1-2; D is uncertain. V dropped 5 bases and J dropped 2 bases, with 15 bases sitting between them. This CDR3 spans 15 amino acids. The V gene's germline CDR1 is SGHTA and CDR2 FQGNSA.

The chain carries TRBV6-2 or TRBV6-3 and TRBJ2-5; 12 bases are shared with TRBD2. J gave up 0 bases and V 2 bases, and 4 bases lay outside the gene matches. Germline lookup yields CDR1 MNHEY and CDR2 SVGEGT. This CDR3 contains 17 residues. This CDR3 reads CASSYLAGGPDQETQYF. The CDR3 bases are TGTGCCAGCAGTTACCTAGCGGGGGGGCCGGACCAAGAGACCCAGTACTTC.

This clonotype was observed a handful of times. The chain joins TRBV7-6 to TRBJ2-1; D is unresolved. Trimming pared 2 bases from V and 7 bases from J, leaving 9 bases between. The V gene's germline CDR1 is SGHVS and CDR2 FNYEAQ. CDR3 length: 13 residues. CDR3 nucleotide sequence: TGTGCCAGCAGCTTATTTCCTGAGAATGAGCAGTTCTTC. Its protein is CASSLFPENEQFF.

In this sample, this clonotype turned up many times. This chain connects TRBV20-1 to TRBJ1-5; possibly TRBD1 for D (5 bases). The CDR3 consists of 15 residues. From germline, CDR1 is DFQATT and CDR2 SNEGSKA (reference sequence). V lost 4 bases and J lost 3, with 16 bases in between. The CDR3 here is CSAMKSGPNNQPQHF. CDR3 nucleotides: TGCAGTGCTATGAAATCGGGGCCTAACAATCAGCCCCAGCATTTT.

This clonotype was seen at least ten times. The chain has TRBV7-8 and TRBJ1-2; TRBD1 matches 7 bases. Trimming took 2 bases from V and 4 from J; bases not matched to a gene: 10. Germline CDR1 reads SGHVS; CDR2 reads FQNEAQ. The CDR3 sequence is 16 residues long. CDR3 sequence: CASSLSSYRGVYGYTF. In DNA, the CDR3 is TGTGCCAGCAGCTTATCTTCGTACAGGGGCGTCTATGGCTACACCTTC.

At least ten counts were recorded for this clonotype. This chain joins TRBV29-1 and TRBJ2-1, with 10 bases aligning to TRBD2. V trimming: 5 bases; J trimming: 7 bases; junction bases outside the gene matches: 5. The CDR3 is made up of 13 amino acids. Germline V gene sequence: CDR1 SQVTM, CDR2 ANQGSEA. The DNA of the CDR3 is TGCAGCGTTCGGCAGCGGGAGGGGAATGAGCAGTTCTTC. Residues: CSVRQREGNEQFF.

In its sample, this clonotype was seen many times. The rearrangement links TRBV27 to TRBJ1-1; no firm D call. V lost 2 bases to trimming and J lost 1 base, with 8 bases between them. The CDR3 has 14 amino acids. The germline CDR1 and CDR2 sequences are MNHEY and SMNVEV (reference sequence). CDR3 amino acids: CASSLRQPNTEAFF. The CDR3 DNA reads TGTGCCAGCAGTTTACGGCAGCCGAACACTGAAGCTTTCTTT.

This clonotype was counted only a few times. This chain uses TRBV5-1 with TRBJ2-1; D is unclear. Per the germline V gene, CDR1 is SGHRS and CDR2 is YFSETQ. This CDR3 has 14 residues. V was pared by 6 bases and J by 3 bases, with 13 bases between. Here the CDR3 DNA reads TGCGCCAGCAAAAATCGGGCCAACTACAATGAGCAGTTCTTC. Residues: CASKNRANYNEQFF.

This clonotype was detected ten times or more. The chain couples TRBV6-5 to TRBJ2-7; possibly TRBD1 for D (6 bases). The V end was cut by 0 bases, the J end by 3 bases, with 15 bases between. The CDR3 totals 16 residues. Germline loops: CDR1 MNHEY, CDR2 SVGAGI. This CDR3 reads CASSYSNPGAIYEQYF. CDR3 in DNA: TGTGCCAGCAGTTACTCGAACCCAGGGGCCATCTACGAGCAGTACTTC.

With respect to this clonotype: The junction departs from the called germline gene at one end, perhaps through a read error. The J gene is TRBJ1-6, the V gene TRBV6-1, with a tentative D call TRBD1 (5 bases). The CDR3 is 12 residues long. Germline CDR1 MNHNS, CDR2 SASEGT. CDR3: CASSSPTRGPYF. Written as DNA, the CDR3 is TGTGCCAGCAGCTCCCCGACCCGGGGCCCCTACTTT.

The table lists this clonotype with a few counts. The chain carries TRBV14 and TRBJ1-2, with D perhaps TRBD1 (5 bases). The germline CDR1 and CDR2 sequences are SGHDN and FVKESK. The V gene lost 3 bases and the J gene lost 4 bases, with 9 bases spanning the gap. The CDR3 extends over 13 amino acids. The CDR3 loop reads CASSQGLLYGYTF. CDR3 DNA sequence: TGTGCCAGCAGCCAGGGACTACTCTATGGCTACACCTTC.

The J gene is TRBJ2-3, the V gene TRBV13, with 14 nucleotides matching TRBD2. Per germline, CDR1 PRHDT and CDR2 FYEKMQ (reference sequence). The junction had 8 bases not matched to a gene; V was cut back by 3 bases and J by 6 bases. The CDR3 length is 17 residues. CDR3 coding DNA: TGTGCCAGCAGCTTTTTAGGACTAGCGGGGGGCAGGGATACGCAGTATTTT. Its translation is CASSFLGLAGGRDTQYF.

This clonotype appeared many times. This chain connects TRBV7-2 to TRBJ2-7, with TRBD1 matching over 8 bases. Germline-derived CDR1 and CDR2 are SGHTA and FQGNSA. The CDR3 has 15 amino acids. Trimming cost V 1 base and J 4 bases; bases outside gene matches: 6. The CDR3 loop reads CASSLEVQGAYEQYF. CDR3 in DNA: TGTGCCAGCAGCTTAGAGGTGCAGGGGGCTTACGAGCAGTACTTC. Combining the CDR3 with reference TRBV7-2 and TRBJ2-7 gives the whole variable domain GAGVSQSPSNKVTEKGKDVELRCDPISGHTALYWYRQSLGQGLEFLIYFQGNSAPDKSGLPSDRFSAERTGGSVSTLTIQRTQQEDSAVYLCASSLEVQGAYEQYFGPGTRLTVT.

This clonotype has a single count. With a much larger clone just one base away, this may be a read error. V usage is TRBV5-1 and J usage is TRBJ2-2; D is perhaps TRBD1 or TRBD2 (5 bases each). Germline V CDR1 and CDR2: SGHRS, YFSETQ. This CDR3 comprises 17 residues. Trimming removed 1 base at V and 4 bases at J, with 17 bases between. CDR3 amino acids: CASSLNPSAGTTGELFF. In DNA, the CDR3 is TGCGCCAGCAGCTTGAACCCGTCCGCAGGGACCACCGGGGAGCTGTTTTTT.